Only a few counts were recorded for the clone carrying this TCR beta chain. No antigen is known for it. TCR beta cDNA libraries had unique molecular identifiers. cDNA molecules numbering about 470,000 came from roughly 0.93 to 9.6 million T cells. Via MiXCR, TCRdb re-called the PCR reads, giving one row per CDR3 protein. Among fewer than 850,000 distinct CDR3 sequences, approximately 30% were seen once, and the ten largest hold around 0.55%. The data were taken from a study of post-analysis software for immune sequencing data. Points from the study as a whole: Five or six TRBV segments were more frequent in patients than controls; TRBV5-6, TRBV5-1 and TRBV20-1 belonged to this group.

Germline lookup yields CDR1 LGHDT and CDR2 YNNKEL (reference sequence). This CDR3 spans 18 amino acids. The trim removed 3 bases at V and 5 bases at J, leaving 17 bases unmatched. The sample was blood. The sequence came from a girl under 18 with multiple sclerosis. The rearrangement uses TRBV3-1 and TRBJ1-2; 8 bases are a match to TRBD1. CDR3 protein: CASSQERTGPRRLYGYTF. The DNA of the CDR3 is TGTGCCAGCAGCCAGGAAAGGACAGGGCCACGCCGATTATATGGCTACACCTTC.